This T cell receptor beta chain was captured by sequencing in a study of identical twins. Remarks on this clonotype: The antigen remains unidentified.

The authors used template switching to add a universal primer site and gave cDNA unique molecular identifiers. In TCRdb, the 5' RACE reads were re-called with MiXCR into one record per CDR3 protein. The top ten clones hold less than 15% of a sample with about 220,000 distinct CDR3 sequences, around 6.5% of them seen once. This CDR3 is 13 amino acids long. V was cut by 5 bases and J by 3 bases, with 10 bases left in between. In every case, the donor was a healthy Caucasian. Study observations and caveats: Out-of-frame beta sequences exhibited a weaker degree of excess twin sharing.

These data were also filed under a second study, of T cells expressing NK-cell markers. That report adds: Sorted CD3+CD56+NKG2C+, CD3+CD56+NKG2C- and CD3+CD56-NKG2C+ T cells provided the TCR beta repertoires.

What was sequenced was CD8+ T cells sorted from blood. The rearrangement links TRBV12-3 or TRBV12-4 to TRBJ1-1; D perhaps matches TRBD1 (5 bases). The sequence was obtained from a woman aged 18 to 35 in good health. The CDR3 sequence: CASSGGLYTEAFF. DNA of the CDR3: TGTGCCAGCAGTGGGGGACTTTACACTGAAGCTTTCTTT.